The clone carrying this T cell receptor beta chain showed up just a few times. Its target is not known. Reverse transcription of all isolated RNA meant that expressed TCRB transcripts were sequenced. Read counts averaged about 3.57 million for samples of naive, central memory and regulatory T cells. Assay: immunoSEQ multiplex PCR; the TCRdb copy retains only in-frame clones and omits some. Here the sample spans hundreds of thousands of clones, about an eighth being singletons. The data derive from a study of beta chain features in type 1 diabetes. Study-level findings and limits: Whether TCRB rearrangement is influenced by HLA type was left unresolved in this analysis. In every one of the four CD4+ subsets, TCRB CDR3s were moderately but significantly shorter in Type 1 diabetes patients. Insertions were fewer and deletions more numerous at VDJ junctions in type 1 diabetes patients. Amplification by PCR could prefer shorter templates, with the same effect in patients and controls.

CDR3 length: 12 residues. The V and J ends lost 4 bases and 8 bases, in that order; junction bases with no gene match: 2. The V gene's germline CDR1 is SGHVS and CDR2 FQNEAQ. The sequencing input was naive CD4+ T cells from blood. The chain employs TRBV7-8 and TRBJ2-1, with 7 bases identical to TRBD1. The sequence was collected from a man between 18 and 29 years old with type 1 diabetes. CDR3 loop: CASSSTGYEQFF. DNA for the CDR3: TGTGCCAGCAGCTCGACAGGGTATGAGCAGTTCTTC.